A single sample gave rise to the 16 T cell receptor beta chains below, sequenced in a study of post-analysis software for immune sequencing data. Broader study findings: There were five TRBV segments more frequent in patients than controls, and TRBV5-6, TRBV5-1 and TRBV20-1 were among them.

Unique molecular identifiers were built into the TCR beta cDNA libraries. In TCRdb, the PCR reads were re-called with MiXCR into one record per CDR3 protein. The sample holds fewer than 550,000 distinct CDR3 sequences; 34% are singletons and the top ten take 4.5% to 7.5%. For these TCRs, the target antigens are not known. The sample consisted of blood. Receptors originate from a girl aged 2 to 17 with multiple sclerosis.

This clonotype was counted between two and nine times. CDR3 loop: CAISESHPEETQYF. DNA of the CDR3: TGTGCCATCAGTGAGTCCCACCCAGAAGAGACCCAGTACTTC. J is TRBJ2-5 and V is TRBV10-3; unclear D gene. The CDR3 extends over 14 amino acids. Trimming pared 0 bases from V and 3 bases from J, leaving 8 bases between. Germline CDR1 ENHRY, CDR2 SYGVKD.

The V call is TRBV7-9, the J call TRBJ1-6; 7 nucleotides agree with TRBD1. CDR1 is SEHNR, CDR2 FQNEAQ, per germline (reference sequence). This CDR3 is 15 amino acids long. Germline trimming cut 2 bases from V and 13 bases from J; bases unmatched to any gene: 11. The CDR3 bases are TGTGCCAGCAGCTTACCCCCGACAGGGCCAAGGCCCCTCCACTTT. It is translated as CASSLPPTGPRPLHF.

The sample holds a few counts of this clonotype. V and J are TRBV7-8 and TRBJ2-3; 8 bases align to TRBD1. V was pared by 4 bases and J by 0 bases, with 3 bases of the junction left unmatched. The CDR3 has 15 residues. Germline CDR1 is SGHVS and CDR2 is FQNEAQ. The CDR3 reads CASSYRDRSTDTQYF. Here the CDR3 DNA reads TGTGCCAGCAGCTACCGGGACAGGAGCACAGATACGCAGTATTTT.

The chain couples TRBV7-8 to TRBJ1-2; D is uncertain. V was clipped by 5 bases and J by 8 bases, with 15 bases between them. CDR1 is SGHVS, CDR2 FQNEAQ, per germline. The CDR3 loop spans 13 amino acids. The CDR3 is CASSTDPLGGYTF. The CDR3 DNA reads TGTGCCAGCAGCACGGACCCGTTAGGGGGCTACACCTTC. Full variable domain (remainder filled in from reference TRBV7-8 and TRBJ1-2): GAGVSQSPRYKVAKRGQDVALRCDPISGHVSLFWYQQALGQGPEFLTYFQNEAQLDKSGLPSDRFFAERPEGSVSTLKIQRTQQEDSAVYLCASSTDPLGGYTFGSGTRLTVV.

CDR3 region: CASSRTGTGAFNEQFF. The CDR3 DNA follows: TGTGCCAGCAGCCGGACCGGGACAGGGGCCTTCAATGAGCAGTTCTTC. The chain recombines TRBV7-3 with TRBJ2-1; 10 bases align to TRBD1. V shed 5 bases, J shed 6 bases, and the junction held 10 bases outside the gene matches. CDR3 length: 16 residues. Germline CDR1 is SGHTA and CDR2 is FQGTGA. Together with reference TRBV7-3 and TRBJ2-1, the CDR3 gives the full variable domain: GAGVSQTPSNKVTEKGKYVELRCDPISGHTALYWYRQSLGQGPEFLIYFQGTGAADDSGLPNDRFFAVRPEGSVSTLKIQRTERGDSAVYLCASSRTGTGAFNEQFFGPGTRLTVL.

There are a few counts of this clonotype. V usage is TRBV6-1 and J usage is TRBJ2-7; D may be TRBD2 (5 bases). V lost 6 bases, J lost 1 base, and 13 bases lay in between. Germline CDR1 MNHNS, CDR2 SASEGT. This CDR3 has 14 amino acids. The CDR3: CASRTGFSSYEQYF. The CDR3, as DNA: TGTGCCAGCAGGACGGGGTTTTCATCCTACGAGCAGTACTTC.

This clonotype turned up a few times. The rearrangement joins TRBV29-1 to TRBJ2-5; 7 bases line up with TRBD2. J gave up 5 bases and V 3 bases, and 6 bases lay outside the gene matches. The CDR3 runs to 13 residues. Germline CDR1 SQVTM, CDR2 ANQGSEA. Here the CDR3 DNA reads TGCAGCGTTGAGTTCGGGGGGTGGGAGACCCAGTACTTC. As protein: CSVEFGGWETQYF.

The chain employs TRBV5-1 and TRBJ2-7; no clear D. Germline V CDR1 and CDR2: SGHRS, YFSETQ. V lost 0 bases and J 4 bases, leaving 11 bases between the germline ends. This CDR3 contains 14 residues. CDR3 bases: TGCGCCAGCAGCTTGGAGCTCGGCTATTACGAGCAGTACTTC. Protein: CASSLELGYYEQYF.

This clonotype appeared a few times. V and J are TRBV3-1 and TRBJ2-1, with a tentative D call TRBD2 (5 bases). Germline V CDR1 and CDR2: LGHDT, YNNKEL (reference sequence). Deletions cut 0 bases from V and 12 bases from J, with 9 bases between. The CDR3 runs to 12 residues. The CDR3 coding sequence is TGTGCCAGCAGCCAAGATCATGAGGGGCAGTTCTTC. This translates into CASSQDHEGQFF.

This clonotype has more than one count but fewer than ten. The rearrangement uses TRBV5-1 and TRBJ2-4; 11 bases fit TRBD2. The CDR3 length is 15 residues. The V gene's germline CDR1 is SGHRS and CDR2 YFSETQ. The V gene end was trimmed by 3 bases and the J gene end by 3 bases; junction bases not matched to a gene: 2. CDR3 in DNA: TGCGCCAGCAGCTCGGGACTAGCGGACAAAAACATTCAGTACTTC. Protein: CASSSGLADKNIQYF.

This clonotype occurred a few times. The rearrangement joins TRBV20-1 to TRBJ1-2; a possible D gene is TRBD1 (5 bases). The V gene's germline CDR1 is DFQATT and CDR2 SNEGSKA (reference sequence). The V gene lost 7 bases and the J gene lost 6 bases, with 18 bases spanning the gap. The CDR3 is 13 residues long. The CDR3 loop reads CSVPYQGWNGYTF. In DNA, the CDR3 is TGCAGTGTCCCCTACCAGGGTTGGAATGGCTACACCTTC.

The rearrangement joins TRBV10-2 to TRBJ2-3, with a weak D call TRBD2 (7 bases). Germline CDR1 and CDR2: WSHSY and SAAADI. The CDR3 has 14 residues. The V and J ends lost 8 bases and 4 bases respectively, with 16 bases between them. The CDR3 protein is CASEEGGPADTQYF. CDR3 coding DNA: TGCGCCAGCGAGGAGGGGGGGCCCGCAGATACGCAGTATTTT.

This clonotype was found a few times. J is TRBJ2-7 and V is TRBV21-1; the D call in the table, TRBD2, was not verified against the DNA. TRBV21-1 is reported as a pseudogene. The CDR3 contains 15 residues. The CDR3 sequence is CASSSSGTSLNEQYF. DNA of the CDR3: TGTGCCAGCAGCAGTTCCGGGACTAGTCTCAACGAGCAGTACTTC.

At least ten counts were recorded for this clonotype. The chain has TRBV7-9 and TRBJ2-3; D remains ambiguous. V shed 5 bases and J shed 9 bases, with 12 bases lying between them. This CDR3 region has 12 residues. In germline, CDR1 is SEHNR, CDR2 FQNEAQ (reference sequence). Here the CDR3 DNA reads TGTGCCAGCAGCCCACCGGTTGGCACGCAGTATTTT. This gives the protein CASSPPVGTQYF.

The chain carries TRBV3-1 and TRBJ2-3; 12 bases align to TRBD2. The germline V gene has CDR1 LGHDT and CDR2 YNNKEL (reference sequence). Trimming cost V 3 bases and J 3 bases; bases outside gene matches: 4. This CDR3 contains 16 residues. The CDR3 reads CASSHRTSGETDTQYF. In nucleotides, the CDR3 is TGTGCCAGCAGCCATCGGACTAGCGGGGAGACAGATACGCAGTATTTT.

The chain uses TRBV11-1 and TRBJ1-6, with TRBD1 matching over 8 bases. Looked up from germline, CDR1 is SGHAT and CDR2 is FQDESV (reference sequence). There are 14 residues in the CDR3. The V and J ends lost 6 bases and 7 bases, in that order; junction bases with no gene match: 5. Here the CDR3 reads CASRKTGANSPLHF. The CDR3 DNA follows: TGTGCCAGCAGAAAGACAGGGGCGAATTCACCCCTCCACTTT.